These T cell receptor beta chains were read from a single sample in a study of blood T cell repertoires in COVID-19. Repertoires were generated with immunoSEQ multiplex PCR, while TCRdb's copy carries only in-frame clones and drops some. The repertoire has more than 60,000 clones, around 90% of them found once; the top ten carry approximately 5.3%. Material: peripheral blood. All receptors derive from a human donor in a cohort sampled during active COVID-19. The CDR3 runs from the conserved cysteine through the conserved F or W. Each record gives: clone size, V gene, D gene, J gene, CDR3 protein, CDR3 DNA. D genes are given only for firm matches. Some rows mark clone size as missing; the rest say once, few, many or name a class of expanded clone.

clone size: .; V gene: TRBV7-9; D gene: .; J gene: TRBJ1-6; CDR3 protein: CASSLDSYFSPLHF; CDR3 DNA: TGTGCCAGCAGCTTAGACAGCTACTTTTCACCCCTCCACTTT
clone size: .; V gene: TRBV4-2; D gene: TRBD1; J gene: TRBJ2-3; CDR3 protein: CASRTGQGGADTQYF; CDR3 DNA: TGTGCCAGCAGGACAGGACAGGGCGGAGCAGATACGCAGTATTTT
clone size: .; V gene: TRBV6-5; D gene: TRBD2; J gene: TRBJ2-7; CDR3 protein: CASSYSPSGDSYEQYF; CDR3 DNA: TGTGCCAGCAGTTACTCGCCTAGCGGGGATTCCTACGAGCAGTACTTC
clone size: .; V gene: TRBV7-2; D gene: TRBD2; J gene: TRBJ2-5; CDR3 protein: CASSPGLAGEETQYF; CDR3 DNA: TGTGCCAGCAGCCCGGGACTAGCGGGGGAAGAGACCCAGTACTTC
clone size: .; V gene: TRBV18; D gene: .; J gene: TRBJ1-2; CDR3 protein: CASSPGGAEVYGYTF; CDR3 DNA: TGTGCCAGCTCACCCGGGGGAGCGGAGGTCTATGGCTACACCTTC
clone size: .; V gene: TRBV21-1; D gene: .; J gene: TRBJ2-7; CDR3 protein: CASSTSRSRGNYEQYF; CDR3 DNA: TGTGCCAGCAGCACCTCTCGGTCTAGGGGGAACTACGAGCAGTACTTC
clone size: .; V gene: TRBV7-2; D gene: TRBD1; J gene: TRBJ1-5; CDR3 protein: CASSLVGTGFRQPQHF; CDR3 DNA: TGTGCCAGCAGCTTAGTCGGGACAGGGTTTCGGCAGCCCCAGCATTTT
clone size: once; V gene: TRBV19; D gene: .; J gene: TRBJ2-5; CDR3 protein: CASNDQGETQYF; CDR3 DNA: TGTGCCAGTAACGACCAGGGGGAGACCCAGTACTTC
clone size: .; V gene: TRBV7-9; D gene: .; J gene: TRBJ2-1; CDR3 protein: CASSYRTGVGNEQFF; CDR3 DNA: TGTGCCAGCAGCTACAGGACGGGGGTTGGGAATGAGCAGTTCTTC
clone size: .; V gene: TRBV6-5; D gene: TRBD1; J gene: TRBJ2-7; CDR3 protein: CATTGVVSYEQYF; CDR3 DNA: TGTGCCACTACAGGGGTTGTCTCCTACGAGCAGTACTTC
clone size: .; V gene: TRBV4-3; D gene: .; J gene: TRBJ2-7; CDR3 protein: CASSQYTGTRIPYEQYF; CDR3 DNA: TGCGCCAGCAGCCAGTACACCGGGACACGTATTCCCTACGAGCAGTACTTC
clone size: .; V gene: TRBV5-1; D gene: .; J gene: TRBJ2-5; CDR3 protein: CASSLYSPSTGSVEETQYF; CDR3 DNA: TGCGCCAGCAGCTTGTATTCGCCGAGTACGGGGTCGGTTGAGGAGACCCAGTACTTC
clone size: .; V gene: TRBV6-5; D gene: .; J gene: TRBJ1-2; CDR3 protein: CASSSPGNYGYTF; CDR3 DNA: TGTGCCAGCAGCTCGCCCGGGAACTATGGCTACACCTTC
clone size: .; V gene: TRBV19; D gene: TRBD1; J gene: TRBJ1-5; CDR3 protein: CASSPSGGQGLGNQPQHF; CDR3 DNA: TGTGCCAGTAGTCCAAGTGGGGGACAGGGCCTGGGCAATCAGCCCCAGCATTTT
clone size: .; V gene: TRBV5-6; D gene: TRBD1; J gene: TRBJ1-1; CDR3 protein: CASSLGTGGWHPPF; CDR3 DNA: TGTGCCAGCAGCTTGGGAACAGGGGGCTGGCATCCTCCATTT
clone size: once; V gene: TRBV6-1; D gene: .; J gene: TRBJ1-2; CDR3 protein: CASSEVLGSIGYTF; CDR3 DNA: TGTGCCAGCAGTGAAGTTCTGGGGAGCATTGGCTACACCTTC
clone size: few; V gene: TRBV7-9; D gene: .; J gene: TRBJ1-1; CDR3 protein: CASSLQTGNTEAFF; CDR3 DNA: TGTGCCAGCAGCTTACAAACAGGGAACACTGAAGCTTTCTTT
clone size: .; V gene: TRBV4-2; D gene: .; J gene: TRBJ1-2; CDR3 protein: CASSQDWVRPGKGGNYGYTF; CDR3 DNA: TGTGCCAGCAGCCAAGATTGGGTCCGGCCAGGGAAGGGTGGTAACTATGGCTACACCTTC
clone size: .; V gene: TRBV5-1; D gene: .; J gene: TRBJ1-2; CDR3 protein: CASSLEGQTAYGYTF; CDR3 DNA: TGCGCCAGCAGCTTGGAAGGACAGACGGCCTATGGCTACACCTTC
clone size: .; V gene: TRBV18; D gene: TRBD1; J gene: TRBJ1-2; CDR3 protein: CASSRQGSNYGYTF; CDR3 DNA: TGTGCCAGCTCACGACAGGGGTCTAACTATGGCTACACCTTC
clone size: .; V gene: TRBV9; D gene: .; J gene: TRBJ2-2; CDR3 protein: CASSVSSYGELFF; CDR3 DNA: TGTGCCAGCAGCGTATCAAGCTACGGGGAGCTGTTTTTT
clone size: .; V gene: TRBV6-6; D gene: .; J gene: TRBJ1-4; CDR3 protein: CASSRMQEKLFF; CDR3 DNA: TGTGCCAGCAGTCGAATGCAGGAAAAACTGTTTTTT
clone size: once; V gene: TRBV11-2; D gene: .; J gene: TRBJ2-3; CDR3 protein: CASSLGHTSTDTQYF; CDR3 DNA: TGTGCCAGCAGCTTAGGTCATACTAGCACAGATACGCAGTATTTT
clone size: .; V gene: TRBV7-9; D gene: .; J gene: TRBJ1-4; CDR3 protein: CASSLGGSDEKLFF; CDR3 DNA: TGTGCCAGCAGCTTGGGGGGGAGTGATGAAAAACTGTTTTTT
clone size: .; V gene: TRBV19; D gene: TRBD1; J gene: TRBJ1-1; CDR3 protein: CASRPGQGAPTEAFF; CDR3 DNA: TGTGCCAGTAGGCCGGGACAGGGGGCCCCCACTGAAGCTTTCTTT
clone size: .; V gene: TRBV7-3; D gene: TRBD1; J gene: TRBJ2-7; CDR3 protein: CASSPDGTGSYEQYF; CDR3 DNA: TGTGCCAGCAGCCCTGATGGGACAGGGTCCTACGAGCAGTACTTC
clone size: .; V gene: TRBV7-2; D gene: TRBD1; J gene: TRBJ2-1; CDR3 protein: CASSLHSVGTGYREQFF; CDR3 DNA: TGTGCCAGCAGCTTACACTCCGTTGGGACAGGGTATAGGGAGCAGTTCTTC
clone size: .; V gene: TRBV11-3; D gene: TRBD1; J gene: TRBJ2-2; CDR3 protein: CASSSRDSNTGELFF; CDR3 DNA: TGTGCCAGCAGCTCTCGGGACAGTAACACCGGGGAGCTGTTTTTT
clone size: .; V gene: TRBV19; D gene: TRBD2; J gene: TRBJ2-3; CDR3 protein: CASSTRTSVGTDTQYF; CDR3 DNA: TGTGCCAGTAGTACGCGGACTAGCGTAGGGACAGATACGCAGTATTTT
clone size: .; V gene: TRBV6-5; D gene: TRBD1; J gene: TRBJ1-6; CDR3 protein: CASTRDRDPNSPLHF; CDR3 DNA: TGTGCCAGCACTCGGGACAGGGACCCCAATTCACCCCTCCACTTT
clone size: few; V gene: TRBV19; D gene: .; J gene: TRBJ1-1; CDR3 protein: CASSDRQEPYTEAFF; CDR3 DNA: TGTGCCAGTAGTGATAGACAGGAACCCTACACTGAAGCTTTCTTT
clone size: .; V gene: TRBV7-9; D gene: .; J gene: TRBJ1-5; CDR3 protein: CASSLLSGDQPQHF; CDR3 DNA: TGTGCCAGCAGCTTACTGTCAGGGGATCAGCCCCAGCATTTT
clone size: once; V gene: TRBV9; D gene: TRBD2; J gene: TRBJ2-3; CDR3 protein: CASSDSGGDSTDTQYF; CDR3 DNA: TGTGCCAGCAGCGATAGCGGGGGGGACAGCACAGATACGCAGTATTTT
clone size: .; V gene: TRBV3-1/TRBV3-2; D gene: .; J gene: TRBJ2-1; CDR3 protein: CASSPGALLASEGGNEQFF; CDR3 DNA: TGTGCCAGCAGCCCTGGGGCACTACTAGCCTCTGAGGGGGGGAATGAGCAGTTCTTC
clone size: .; V gene: TRBV6-6; D gene: TRBD2; J gene: TRBJ2-3; CDR3 protein: CASSQHLAGPSDTQYF; CDR3 DNA: TGTGCCAGCAGTCAGCATTTAGCGGGCCCCTCGGATACGCAGTATTTT
clone size: once; V gene: TRBV9; D gene: .; J gene: TRBJ1-1; CDR3 protein: CASSASPSTEAFF; CDR3 DNA: TGTGCCAGCAGCGCCAGTCCCTCCACTGAAGCTTTCTTT
clone size: .; V gene: TRBV6-4; D gene: TRBD2; J gene: TRBJ2-1; CDR3 protein: CASAPGLASNEQFF; CDR3 DNA: TGTGCCAGCGCGCCGGGACTAGCGTCAAATGAGCAGTTCTTC
clone size: .; V gene: TRBV7-3; D gene: TRBD1; J gene: TRBJ2-7; CDR3 protein: CASSLGQSSYEQYF; CDR3 DNA: TGTGCCAGCAGCCTGGGACAGAGCTCCTACGAGCAGTACTTC
clone size: .; V gene: TRBV3-1/TRBV3-2; D gene: .; J gene: TRBJ1-1; CDR3 protein: CASSQTRNTEAFF; CDR3 DNA: TGTGCCAGCAGCCAAACTCGTAACACTGAAGCTTTCTTT
clone size: .; V gene: TRBV2; D gene: .; J gene: TRBJ2-7; CDR3 protein: CASSESWGDEQYF; CDR3 DNA: TGTGCCAGCAGTGAAAGCTGGGGGGACGAGCAGTACTTC
clone size: once; V gene: TRBV7-2; D gene: .; J gene: TRBJ2-3; CDR3 protein: CASSPGRETDTQYF; CDR3 DNA: TGTGCCAGCAGCCCGGGCCGGGAAACAGATACGCAGTATTTT
clone size: medium-sized; V gene: TRBV7-6; D gene: TRBD1; J gene: TRBJ1-6; CDR3 protein: CASSLNDRGSTSPLHF; CDR3 DNA: TGTGCCAGCAGCTTAAACGACAGGGGTTCGACTTCACCCCTCCACTTT
clone size: .; V gene: TRBV7-9; D gene: .; J gene: TRBJ1-1; CDR3 protein: CASSLNRENTEAFF; CDR3 DNA: TGTGCCAGCAGCTTAAACAGGGAGAACACTGAAGCTTTCTTT
clone size: few; V gene: TRBV7-3; D gene: .; J gene: TRBJ2-2; CDR3 protein: CASKKARNTGELFF; CDR3 DNA: TGTGCCAGCAAGAAGGCTAGGAACACCGGGGAGCTGTTTTTT
clone size: .; V gene: TRBV5-1; D gene: TRBD1; J gene: TRBJ1-6; CDR3 protein: CASRWDSNSPLHF; CDR3 DNA: TGCGCCAGCAGGTGGGACAGTAATTCACCCCTCCACTTT
clone size: .; V gene: TRBV7-9; D gene: TRBD1; J gene: TRBJ1-1; CDR3 protein: CASSLVQGENTEAFF; CDR3 DNA: TGTGCCAGCAGCTTAGTTCAGGGGGAGAACACTGAAGCTTTCTTT
clone size: .; V gene: TRBV5-1; D gene: .; J gene: TRBJ2-5; CDR3 protein: CASSLDAAVLETQYF; CDR3 DNA: TGCGCCAGCAGCTTGGATGCTGCGGTGTTGGAGACCCAGTACTTC
clone size: .; V gene: TRBV19; D gene: .; J gene: TRBJ2-7; CDR3 protein: CASSIGRGTSYEQYF; CDR3 DNA: TGTGCCAGTAGTATTGGCAGGGGCACCTCCTACGAGCAGTACTTC
clone size: .; V gene: TRBV4-3; D gene: .; J gene: TRBJ2-2; CDR3 protein: CASSQGPGTGELFF; CDR3 DNA: TGCGCCAGCAGCCAAGGGCCGGGAACCGGGGAGCTGTTTTTT
clone size: .; V gene: TRBV7-9; D gene: TRBD1; J gene: TRBJ1-6; CDR3 protein: CASSLRDRNSPLHF; CDR3 DNA: TGTGCCAGCAGCCTCCGGGACAGGAATTCACCCCTCCACTTT
clone size: once; V gene: TRBV4-3; D gene: .; J gene: TRBJ2-2; CDR3 protein: CASSQDYGINTGELFF; CDR3 DNA: TGCGCCAGCAGCCAAGACTACGGGATAAACACCGGGGAGCTGTTTTTT
clone size: .; V gene: TRBV6-5; D gene: .; J gene: TRBJ1-2; CDR3 protein: CASSYSRARGSYGYTF; CDR3 DNA: TGTGCCAGCAGTTACTCGAGGGCCAGAGGAAGCTATGGCTACACCTTC
clone size: .; V gene: TRBV3-1/TRBV3-2; D gene: .; J gene: TRBJ1-1; CDR3 protein: CASSQAPGRGISEAFF; CDR3 DNA: TGTGCCAGCAGCCAAGCCCCAGGGAGGGGAATTTCTGAAGCTTTCTTT
clone size: .; V gene: TRBV6-2/TRBV6-3; D gene: TRBD1; J gene: TRBJ1-5; CDR3 protein: CASSSSTGGRNQPQHF; CDR3 DNA: TGTGCCAGCAGTTCCTCGACAGGGGGCAGAAATCAGCCCCAGCATTTT
clone size: once; V gene: TRBV5-6; D gene: .; J gene: TRBJ1-4; CDR3 protein: CASSLRGTNEKLFF; CDR3 DNA: TGTGCCAGCAGCTTGCGGGGGACTAATGAAAAACTGTTTTTT
clone size: .; V gene: TRBV13; D gene: .; J gene: TRBJ1-3; CDR3 protein: CASSLGRLSGNTIYF; CDR3 DNA: TGTGCCAGCAGCTTAGGACGACTCTCTGGAAACACCATATATTTT
clone size: .; V gene: TRBV5-1; D gene: TRBD1; J gene: TRBJ2-7; CDR3 protein: CASSLAGGRGDEQYF; CDR3 DNA: TGCGCCAGCAGCTTGGCAGGGGGTCGCGGCGACGAGCAGTACTTC
clone size: .; V gene: TRBV6-6; D gene: .; J gene: TRBJ2-7; CDR3 protein: CASRFRGEQYF; CDR3 DNA: TGTGCCAGCAGATTCCGGGGCGAGCAGTACTTC
clone size: .; V gene: TRBV5-1; D gene: .; J gene: TRBJ2-7; CDR3 protein: CASSLVFEVPPRGEQYF; CDR3 DNA: TGCGCCAGCAGCTTGGTGTTCGAGGTCCCCCCCAGGGGCGAGCAGTACTTC